The 21 T cell receptor beta chains below come from one sample, sequenced in a study of blood T cells in healthy people across ages. A J-beta primer mix and a sample-barcoded 5' primer were used in a second PCR of about 7 to 11 cycles. TCRdb re-derived calls from the 5' RACE reads in MiXCR, one entry per CDR3 protein. The table lists more than 650,000 distinct CDR3 sequences, roughly 24% of them singletons, with around 3% in the top ten. The data also belong to a second study, concerning T cells of mothers and their children.

Input material: blood. The receptor set was obtained from a boy younger than 18 in good health.

The chain uses TRBV7-2 and TRBJ2-5, with TRBD1 matching 12 bases. The J call may be mistaken, given a closer DNA end match to TRBJ2-7. The germline V gene encodes CDR1 SGHTA and CDR2 FQGNSA. CDR3 size: 16 residues. The chain's CDR3 is CASSLAGTGGSYEQYF. CDR3 in DNA: TGTGCCAGCAGCTTAGCCGGGACAGGGGGCAGCTACGAGCAGTACTTC.

DNA of the CDR3: TGTGCCACCTGGTGGGGTGGGAATCAGCCCCAGCATTTT. Its protein is CATWWGGNQPQHF. V is TRBV6-1 and J is TRBJ1-5; D is unresolved. CDR3 size: 13 residues. Germline CDR1 reads MNHNS; CDR2 reads SASEGT. The V and J ends lost 10 bases and 4 bases respectively, with 14 bases between them.

The V gene is TRBV27, the J gene TRBJ2-1, with D uncertain. The CDR3 is 12 residues long. Between the trimmed V and J ends, which lost 6 bases and 5 bases, there was a span of 8 bases. The germline V gene has CDR1 MNHEY and CDR2 SMNVEV (reference sequence). CDR3 sequence (DNA): TGTGCCAGCAGAGAGACACACAATGAGCAGTTCTTC. Its protein is CASRETHNEQFF.

DNA of the CDR3: TGTGCCAGTAGTATAAGGCTTCGCGGGGCCTGGACGGGCAATGAGCAGTTCTTC. This sequence encodes CASSIRLRGAWTGNEQFF. This sequence joins TRBV19 and TRBJ2-5; possible D gene TRBD2, 6 bases. The J call may not be correct, given that the DNA end is closer to TRBJ2-1. Looked up from germline, CDR1 is LNHDA and CDR2 is SQIVND (reference sequence). The CDR3 contains 18 residues.

This chain connects TRBV13 to TRBJ2-6, with 10 positions matching TRBD1. This CDR3 region has 17 residues. Germline V gene lookup returns CDR1 PRHDT and CDR2 FYEKMQ (reference sequence). J lost 4 bases, V lost 5 bases, and 8 bases had no gene match. Written as DNA, the CDR3 is TGTGCCAGCAGCCCCGGGACAGGGGTATCCGGGGCCAACGTCCTGACTTTC. It yields the protein CASSPGTGVSGANVLTF.

There are a few counts of this clonotype. The CDR3 DNA reads as TGTGCCAGCAGTGAATGGTTACACCGTAATTCACCCCTCCACTTT. Its translation: CASSEWLHRNSPLHF. J is TRBJ1-6 and V is TRBV6-1; D unclear. This CDR3 comprises 15 residues. Germline CDR1 is MNHNS and CDR2 is SASEGT. V was cut by 2 bases and J by 6 bases, with 11 bases left in between.

V and J are TRBV11-2 and TRBJ1-2; D ambiguous. V was shortened by 3 bases and J by 4 bases, with 12 bases between the two germline ends. Germline V gives CDR1 SGHAT, CDR2 FQNNGV. This CDR3 has 14 residues. The DNA of the CDR3 is TGTGCCAGCAGCTTGGCCCCTCGGGGCTATGGCTACACCTTC. As protein: CASSLAPRGYGYTF.

The genes are TRBV12-3 or TRBV12-4 and TRBJ2-2; 10 nucleotides match TRBD2. Trimming cost V 9 bases and J 7 bases; bases outside gene matches: 11. This CDR3 has 15 residues. CDR3 region: CASLTQRGGFGELFF. In DNA form, the CDR3 reads TGTGCCAGTCTGACCCAGCGGGGGGGTTTCGGGGAGCTGTTTTTT.

The rearrangement joins TRBV6-5 to TRBJ2-2; D unclear. With 3 bases removed from V and 6 bases from J, the gap between germline ends came to 14 bases. This CDR3 spans 15 amino acids. Germline CDR1 MNHEY, CDR2 SVGAGI. CDR3 protein: CASSYIYSSPGELFF. The CDR3 nucleotides read TGTGCCAGCAGTTATATATACAGTTCTCCCGGGGAGCTGTTTTTT.

The rearrangement uses TRBV3-1 and TRBJ2-3; D not resolved. Germline CDR1 reads LGHDT; CDR2 reads YNNKEL (reference sequence). The germline V and J ends were trimmed by 6 bases and 2 bases, with 9 bases remaining between them. The CDR3 spans 13 residues. This CDR3 reads CASSETFTDTQYF. CDR3 coding DNA: TGTGCCAGCAGTGAAACCTTCACAGATACGCAGTATTTT.

V and J are TRBV4-2 and TRBJ2-1; D perhaps matches TRBD1 (5 bases). V shed 1 base and J shed 5 bases, with 15 bases lying between them. Germline V CDR1 and CDR2: LGHNA, YNFKEQ. The CDR3 length is 16 residues. The CDR3 DNA is TGTGCCAGCAGCCAAGCTGGGGCTAGACGACACAATGAGCAGTTCTTC. This encodes CASSQAGARRHNEQFF.

This clonotype was counted at least ten times. This sequence joins TRBV28 and TRBJ2-5; D might be TRBD1 (6 bases). V was pared by 1 base and J by 7 bases, with 10 bases between. Germline assignment: CDR1 MDHEN and CDR2 SYDVKM. CDR3 length: 13 residues. The CDR3 is CASSLSLGGTQYF. The CDR3 DNA sequence: TGTGCCAGCAGTTTATCTCTAGGGGGGACCCAGTACTTC.

This clonotype was seen only a few times. The chain joins TRBV7-9 to TRBJ1-5; 12 positions agree with TRBD1. The CDR3 is made up of 16 amino acids. J was trimmed by 6 bases and V by 5 bases; bases with no gene match: 8. CDR1 is SEHNR and CDR2 is FQNEAQ in the germline V gene (reference sequence). CDR3 region: CASSVWDRGLVQPQHF. The CDR3 DNA reads TGTGCCAGCAGCGTATGGGACAGGGGGCTTGTTCAGCCCCAGCATTTT.

The chain links TRBV27 to TRBJ2-1; 9 positions match TRBD2. V dropped 5 bases and J dropped 10; count of bases not matched to a gene: 3. The CDR3 totals 12 residues. In germline, CDR1 is MNHEY, CDR2 SMNVEV (reference sequence). DNA for the CDR3: TGTGCCAGCAGTGCCACTAGCGGGGAGCAGTTCTTC. Translated: CASSATSGEQFF.

This clonotype has just one count. The chain recombines TRBV3-1 with TRBJ2-7; D is unresolved. V was cut by 4 bases and J by 0 bases, with 13 bases left in between. Germline CDR1 is LGHDT and CDR2 is YNNKEL (reference sequence). CDR3 length: 15 residues. CDR3 sequence reads: CASSPWTENSYEQYF. DNA for the CDR3: TGTGCCAGCAGCCCCTGGACGGAGAACTCCTACGAGCAGTACTTC.

This chain links TRBV5-5 with TRBJ1-4; D is unresolved. The ends were cut back, 0 bases at V and 4 bases at J, with 7 bases in the middle. The germline gives CDR1 SGHKS, CDR2 YYEKEE (reference sequence). CDR3 length equals 14 residues. CDR3 residues: CASSLAYYNEKLFF. For the CDR3, the DNA is TGTGCCAGCAGCTTGGCCTACTATAATGAAAAACTGTTTTTT.

This sequence joins TRBV10-3 and TRBJ2-7; 13 bases fit TRBD2. After removal of 8 bases from V and 2 bases from J, the junction contained 0 bases not matched to a gene. This CDR3 comprises 13 residues. CDR1 is ENHRY, CDR2 SYGVKD, per germline. The DNA of the CDR3 is TGTGCCATCGGACTAGCGGGGGCCTACGAGCAGTACTTC. Its protein product is CAIGLAGAYEQYF.

The chain has TRBV18 and TRBJ2-5, with D unresolved. Judging by the DNA end, TRBJ2-7 fits better; the J call may be wrong. Germline CDR1 is KGHSH and CDR2 is LQKENI. This CDR3 is 15 amino acids long. The DNA of the CDR3 is TGTGCCAGCTCACCACCATGGTCCCCCAGCTACGAGCAGTACTTC. It codes for CASSPPWSPSYEQYF.

The V gene is TRBV12-5, the J gene TRBJ1-3; D remains ambiguous. Trimming took 2 bases from V and 1 from J, leaving 3 bases between them. Germline V gives CDR1 LGHNT, CDR2 FRNRAP. CDR3 length: 13 residues. The CDR3 bases are TGTGCTAGTGGTTTGAGTTCTGGAAACACCATATATTTT. Translated, it gives CASGLSSGNTIYF.

This clonotype was recorded a few times. This rearrangement joins TRBV6-2 or TRBV6-3 to TRBJ2-6; D gene unclear. Germline CDR1 reads MNHEY; CDR2 reads SVGEGT. The CDR3 spans 15 residues. With 4 bases removed from V and 0 bases from J, the gap between germline ends came to 7 bases. The chain's CDR3 is CASSSSPSGANVLTF. CDR3 nucleotide sequence: TGTGCCAGCAGTTCTTCTCCCTCTGGGGCCAACGTCCTGACTTTC.

The genes are TRBV28 and TRBJ2-5; TRBD2 aligns across 7 bases. CDR1 is MDHEN and CDR2 is SYDVKM in the germline V gene. Trimming at V came to 7 bases and at J to 5 bases, leaving 1 base not matched to a gene. CDR3 length equals 11 residues. CDR3 protein: CASMGGETQYF. As DNA, the CDR3 is TGTGCCAGCATGGGAGGGGAGACCCAGTACTTC.